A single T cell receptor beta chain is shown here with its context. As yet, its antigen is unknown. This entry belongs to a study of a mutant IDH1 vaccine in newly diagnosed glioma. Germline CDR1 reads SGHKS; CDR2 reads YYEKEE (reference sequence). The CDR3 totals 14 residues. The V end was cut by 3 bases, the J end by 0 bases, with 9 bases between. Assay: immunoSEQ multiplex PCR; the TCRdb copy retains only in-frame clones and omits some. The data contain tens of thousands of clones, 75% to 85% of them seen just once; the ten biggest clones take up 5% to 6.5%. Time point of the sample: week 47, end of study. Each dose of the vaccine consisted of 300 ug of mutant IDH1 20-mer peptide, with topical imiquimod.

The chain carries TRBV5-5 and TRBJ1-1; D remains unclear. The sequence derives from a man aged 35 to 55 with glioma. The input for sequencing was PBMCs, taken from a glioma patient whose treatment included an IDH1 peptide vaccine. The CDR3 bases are TGTGCCAGCAGCTCCGGACCAATGAACACTGAAGCTTTCTTT. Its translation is CASSSGPMNTEAFF.